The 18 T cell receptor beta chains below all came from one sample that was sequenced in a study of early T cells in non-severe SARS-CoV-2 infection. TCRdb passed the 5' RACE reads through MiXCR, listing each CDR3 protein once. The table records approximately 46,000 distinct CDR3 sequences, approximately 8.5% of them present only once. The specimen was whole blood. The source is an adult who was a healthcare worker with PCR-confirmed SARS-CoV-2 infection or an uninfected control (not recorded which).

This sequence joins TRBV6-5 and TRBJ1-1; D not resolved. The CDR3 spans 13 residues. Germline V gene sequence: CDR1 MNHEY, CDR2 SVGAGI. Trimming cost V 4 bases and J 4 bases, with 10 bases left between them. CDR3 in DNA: TGTGCCAGCAGTTTCCGGGCAGGCACTGAAGCTTTCTTT. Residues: CASSFRAGTEAFF.

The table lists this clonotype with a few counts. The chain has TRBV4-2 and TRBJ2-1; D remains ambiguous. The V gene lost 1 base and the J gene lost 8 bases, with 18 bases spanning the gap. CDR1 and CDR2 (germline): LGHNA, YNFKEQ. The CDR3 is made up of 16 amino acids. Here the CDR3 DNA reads TGTGCCAGCAGCCAAGTTCTTGGCGCCACCCGAGATGAGCAGTTCTTC. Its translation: CASSQVLGATRDEQFF.

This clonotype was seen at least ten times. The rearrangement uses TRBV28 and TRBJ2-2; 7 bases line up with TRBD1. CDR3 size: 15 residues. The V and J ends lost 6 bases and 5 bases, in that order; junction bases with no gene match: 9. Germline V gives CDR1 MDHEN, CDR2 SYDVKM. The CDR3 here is CASSPRQGATGELFF. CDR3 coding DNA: TGTGCCAGCAGCCCTAGACAGGGTGCAACCGGGGAGCTGTTTTTT. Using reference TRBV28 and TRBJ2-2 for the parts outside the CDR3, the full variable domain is DVKVTQSSRYLVKRTGEKVFLECVQDMDHENMFWYRQDPGLGLRLIYFSYDVKMKEKGDIPEGYSVSREKKERFSLILESASTNQTSMYLCASSPRQGATGELFFGEGSRLTVL.

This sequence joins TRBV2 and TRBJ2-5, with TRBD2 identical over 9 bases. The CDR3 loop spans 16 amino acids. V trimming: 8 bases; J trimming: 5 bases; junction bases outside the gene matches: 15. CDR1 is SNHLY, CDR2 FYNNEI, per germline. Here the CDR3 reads CASALSGGRARETQYF. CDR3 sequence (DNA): TGTGCCAGCGCCTTATCCGGCGGGAGGGCCCGGGAGACCCAGTACTTC.

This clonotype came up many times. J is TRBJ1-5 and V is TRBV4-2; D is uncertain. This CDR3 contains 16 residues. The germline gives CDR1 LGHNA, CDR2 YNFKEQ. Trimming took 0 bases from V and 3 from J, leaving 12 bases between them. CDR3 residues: CASSQEEQLYNQPQHF. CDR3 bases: TGTGCCAGCAGCCAAGAGGAACAGTTATACAATCAGCCCCAGCATTTT.

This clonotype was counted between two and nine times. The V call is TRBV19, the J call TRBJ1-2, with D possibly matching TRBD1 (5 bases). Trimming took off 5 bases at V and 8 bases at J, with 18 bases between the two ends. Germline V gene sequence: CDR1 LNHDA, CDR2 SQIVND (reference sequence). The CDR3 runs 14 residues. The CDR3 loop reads CASSPRGSPGGYTF. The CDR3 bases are TGTGCCAGTAGTCCTCGCGGCAGCCCAGGGGGCTACACCTTC. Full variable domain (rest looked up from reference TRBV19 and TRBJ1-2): DGGITQSPKYLFRKEGQNVTLSCEQNLNHDAMYWYRQDPGQGLRLIYYSQIVNDFQKGDIAEGYSVSREKKESFPLTVTSAQKNPTAFYLCASSPRGSPGGYTFGSGTRLTVV.

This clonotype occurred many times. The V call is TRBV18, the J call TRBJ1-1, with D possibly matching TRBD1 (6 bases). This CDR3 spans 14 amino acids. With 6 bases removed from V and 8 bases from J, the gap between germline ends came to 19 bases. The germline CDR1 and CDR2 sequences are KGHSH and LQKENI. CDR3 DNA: TGTGCCAGCTCCCGGGACGGGCAGGGGCCAGAAGCTTTCTTT. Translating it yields CASSRDGQGPEAFF.

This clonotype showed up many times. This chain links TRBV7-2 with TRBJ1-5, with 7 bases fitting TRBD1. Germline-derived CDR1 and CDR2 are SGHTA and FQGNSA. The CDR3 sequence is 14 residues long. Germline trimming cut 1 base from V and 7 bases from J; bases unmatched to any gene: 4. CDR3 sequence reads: CASSLGQGGQPQHF. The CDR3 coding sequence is TGTGCCAGCAGCTTAGGACAGGGAGGGCAGCCCCAGCATTTT.

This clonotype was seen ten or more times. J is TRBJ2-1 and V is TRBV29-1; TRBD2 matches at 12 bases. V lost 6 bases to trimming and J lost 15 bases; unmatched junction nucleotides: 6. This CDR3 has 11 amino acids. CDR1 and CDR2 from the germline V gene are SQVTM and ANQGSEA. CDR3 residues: CSVPTSGRLFF. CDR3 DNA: TGCAGCGTCCCAACTAGCGGGAGGCTGTTCTTC.

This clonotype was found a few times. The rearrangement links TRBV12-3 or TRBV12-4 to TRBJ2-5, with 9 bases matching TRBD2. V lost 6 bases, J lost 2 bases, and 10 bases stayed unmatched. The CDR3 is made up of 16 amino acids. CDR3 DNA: TGTGCCAGCAGCCCCGGGACTAGCACCCTACAAGAGACCCAGTACTTC. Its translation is CASSPGTSTLQETQYF.

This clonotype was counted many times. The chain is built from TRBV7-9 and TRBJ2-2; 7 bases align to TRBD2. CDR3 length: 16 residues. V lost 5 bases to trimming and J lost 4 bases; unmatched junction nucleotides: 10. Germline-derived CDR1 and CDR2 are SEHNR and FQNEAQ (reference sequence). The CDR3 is CASSPPGGVFTGELFF. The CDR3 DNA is TGTGCCAGCAGCCCGCCGGGGGGTGTATTCACCGGGGAGCTGTTTTTT.

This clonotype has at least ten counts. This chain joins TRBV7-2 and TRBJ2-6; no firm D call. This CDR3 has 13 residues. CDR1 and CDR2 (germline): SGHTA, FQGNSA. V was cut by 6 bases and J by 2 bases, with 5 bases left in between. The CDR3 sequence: CASRGAGANVLTF. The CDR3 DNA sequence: TGTGCCAGCAGGGGTGCTGGGGCCAACGTCCTGACTTTC. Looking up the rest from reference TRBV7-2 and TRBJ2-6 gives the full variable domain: GAGVSQSPSNKVTEKGKDVELRCDPISGHTALYWYRQSLGQGLEFLIYFQGNSAPDKSGLPSDRFSAERTGGSVSTLTIQRTQQEDSAVYLCASRGAGANVLTFGAGSRLTVL.

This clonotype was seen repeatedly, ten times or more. CDR3 sequence: CASSPLANTEAFF. CDR3 bases: TGTGCCAGCTCACCATTGGCGAACACTGAAGCTTTCTTT. The chain links TRBV18 to TRBJ1-1; D gene uncertain. Germline values: CDR1 KGHSH, CDR2 LQKENI. The CDR3 length is 13 residues. V was shortened by 2 bases and J by 1 base, with 5 bases between the two germline ends.

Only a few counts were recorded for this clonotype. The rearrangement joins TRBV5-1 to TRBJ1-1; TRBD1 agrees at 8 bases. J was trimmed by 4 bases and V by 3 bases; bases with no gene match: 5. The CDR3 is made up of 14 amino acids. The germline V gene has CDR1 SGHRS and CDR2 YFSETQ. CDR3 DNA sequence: TGCGCCAGCAGCTCAAAGACAGGGGCCACTGAAGCTTTCTTT. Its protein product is CASSSKTGATEAFF. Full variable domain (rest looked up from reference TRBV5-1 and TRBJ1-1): KAGVTQTPRYLIKTRGQQVTLSCSPISGHRSVSWYQQTPGQGLQFLFEYFSETQRNKGNFPGRFSGRQFSNSRSEMNVSTLELGDSALYLCASSSKTGATEAFFGQGTRLTVV.

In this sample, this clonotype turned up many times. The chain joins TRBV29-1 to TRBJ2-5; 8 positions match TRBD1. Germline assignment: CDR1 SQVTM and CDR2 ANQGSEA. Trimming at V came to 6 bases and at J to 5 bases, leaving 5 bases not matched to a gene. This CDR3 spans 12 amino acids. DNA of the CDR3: TGCAGCGTGAGACAGGGGTCGGAGACCCAGTACTTC. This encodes CSVRQGSETQYF.

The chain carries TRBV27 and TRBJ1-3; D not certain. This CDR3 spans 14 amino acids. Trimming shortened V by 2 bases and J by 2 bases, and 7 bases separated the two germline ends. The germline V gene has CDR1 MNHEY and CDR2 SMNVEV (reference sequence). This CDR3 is CASSLKGTGNTIYF. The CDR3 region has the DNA TGTGCCAGCAGTTTAAAAGGGACTGGAAACACCATATATTTT.

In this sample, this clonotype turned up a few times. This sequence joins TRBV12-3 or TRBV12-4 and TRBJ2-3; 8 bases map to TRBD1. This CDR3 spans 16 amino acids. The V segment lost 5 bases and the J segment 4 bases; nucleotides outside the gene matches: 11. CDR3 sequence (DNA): TGTGCCAGCAGTGCCTCCGGAGGACAGGGTCCAGATACGCAGTATTTT. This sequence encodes CASSASGGQGPDTQYF.

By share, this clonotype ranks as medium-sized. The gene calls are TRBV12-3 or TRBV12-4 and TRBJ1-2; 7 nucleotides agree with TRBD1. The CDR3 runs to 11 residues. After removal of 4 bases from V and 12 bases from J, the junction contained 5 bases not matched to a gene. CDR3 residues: CASSSGTANTF. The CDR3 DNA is TGTGCCAGCAGTTCCGGGACAGCTAACACCTTC.